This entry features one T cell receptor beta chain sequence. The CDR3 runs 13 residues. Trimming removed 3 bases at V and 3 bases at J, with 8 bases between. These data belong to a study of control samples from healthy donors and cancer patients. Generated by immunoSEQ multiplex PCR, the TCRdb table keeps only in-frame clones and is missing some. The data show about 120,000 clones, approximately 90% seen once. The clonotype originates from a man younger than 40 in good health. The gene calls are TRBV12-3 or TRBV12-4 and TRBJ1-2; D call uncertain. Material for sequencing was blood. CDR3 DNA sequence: TGTGCCAGCAGTTTGGGTTTGTACTATGGCTACACCTTC. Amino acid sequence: CASSLGLYYGYTF.